This TCR beta chain appears in the sequencing data of a study of T cell repertoires in cytomegalovirus infection. Study-level information: Matching HLA type, along with CMV infection, was indicated by public TCR beta signatures.

The CDR3 totals 14 residues. Trimming stripped 0 bases from V and 4 bases from J, with 10 bases between. Looked up from germline, CDR1 is MNHEY and CDR2 is SMNVEV (reference sequence). General study points: CMV-specific HLA-C-restricted TCR beta clonotypes dominated the ex vivo response. Summed frequency of shared TCR beta families picked out CMV carriers who also had the relevant HLA.

TCRdb used MiXCR to reprocess the reads, holding one entry per CDR3 protein. Among fewer than 550,000 distinct CDR3 sequences listed, approximately 15% were seen once. The table lists this clonotype with a few counts. Its specificity is unknown. Material: CD8+ T cells from PBMCs. The sequence derives from a human donor in good health (CMV status not recorded). Some clones in this sample may be carry-over from other donors' samples. The rearrangement joins TRBV27 to TRBJ2-7, with D possibly being TRBD1 (6 bases). The CDR3 sequence: CASSLSSQGYEQYF. DNA for the CDR3: TGTGCCAGCAGTTTATCCTCCCAGGGGTACGAGCAGTACTTC.